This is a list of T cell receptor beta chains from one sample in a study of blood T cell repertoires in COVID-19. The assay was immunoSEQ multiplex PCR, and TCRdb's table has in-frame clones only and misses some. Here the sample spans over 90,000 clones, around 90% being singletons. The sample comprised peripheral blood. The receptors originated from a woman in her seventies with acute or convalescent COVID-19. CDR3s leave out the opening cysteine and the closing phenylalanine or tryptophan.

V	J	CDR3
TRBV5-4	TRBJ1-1	ASSTKQGNTEAF
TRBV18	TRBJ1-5	ASSTDRGKPQH
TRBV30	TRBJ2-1	AWSLRRAGQGGGEQF
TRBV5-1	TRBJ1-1	ASSLDTRSLGYTEAF
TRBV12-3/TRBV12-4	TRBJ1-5	ASSSLGPQH
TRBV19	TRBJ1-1	ASSIDEEHLNTEAF
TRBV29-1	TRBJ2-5	SVTGTEYAGTQY
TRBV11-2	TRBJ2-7	ASSLGYYEQY
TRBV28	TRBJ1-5	ASRPGQTYQPQH
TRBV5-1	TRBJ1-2	ASSLEGGGYGYT
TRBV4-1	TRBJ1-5	ASSQEGGGEGVQPQH
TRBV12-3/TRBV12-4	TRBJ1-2	ASSDRYGYT
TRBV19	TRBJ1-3	ASSITPTGAGNTIY
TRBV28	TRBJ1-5	ASRTTGGGQPQH
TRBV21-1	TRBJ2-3	ASSTREGRGTTDTQY
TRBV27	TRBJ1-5	ASSSHKGQGGNQPQH
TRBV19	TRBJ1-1	ASSIDRNFEAF
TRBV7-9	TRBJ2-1	ASSLTTGTSGMQF
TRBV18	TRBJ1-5	ASSPYSSTAGGGNQPQH
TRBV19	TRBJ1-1	ASSIITGAMNTEAF
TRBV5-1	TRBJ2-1	ASSLELAGHNEQF
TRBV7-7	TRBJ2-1	ASPTSGGYNEQF
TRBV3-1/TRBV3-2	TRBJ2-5	ASSQETTQY
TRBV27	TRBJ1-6	ASSKRQGINSPLH
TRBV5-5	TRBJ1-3	ASSPDSFSGNTIY
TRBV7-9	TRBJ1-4	ASSWTGGGEKLF
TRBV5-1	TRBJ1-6	ASSFMTGVGNSPLH
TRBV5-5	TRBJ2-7	ASSPRDPGGD
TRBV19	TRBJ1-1	ASRRGFTEAF
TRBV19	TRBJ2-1	ASSTRQLIYNEQF
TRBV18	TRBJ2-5	ASSPPTLAGGETQY
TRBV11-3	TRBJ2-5	ASSPDRGGETQY
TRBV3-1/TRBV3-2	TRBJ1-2	ASSQAGQIYGYT
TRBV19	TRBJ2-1	ASSIDSSGSSYNEQF
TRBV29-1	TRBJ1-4	SAGQGSEKLF
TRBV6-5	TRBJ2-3	ASSQAESTDTQY
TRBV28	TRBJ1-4	ASRRLSPEKLF
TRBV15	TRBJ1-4	ATSRDGGRGLEKLF
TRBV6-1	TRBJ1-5	ASSGRDRGILGYSNQPQH
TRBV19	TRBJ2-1	ASSIGISGSRYEQF
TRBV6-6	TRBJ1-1	ASNHAGRNTEAF
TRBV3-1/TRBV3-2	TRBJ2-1	ASSATSGDLPYNEQF
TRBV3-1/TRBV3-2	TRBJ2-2	ASSLRDTGTGELF
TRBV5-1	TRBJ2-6	ASSFVSGEPGANVLT
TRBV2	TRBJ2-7	ASTKAGNRAYEQY